These 16 T cell receptor beta chains originate from one sample sequenced in a study of T cells after yellow fever vaccination (dated by TCRdb to the late 2010s). The library relied on 5' RACE. Sequenced using an Illumina HiSeq 2500. TCRdb applied fastp at Q25 and MiXCR to the public reads, then kept only in-frame beta chains. CDR3 protein duplicates are merged, each entry listing the most common genes and DNA. In this sample the table shows 500,000 to 550,000 distinct CDR3 sequences, 21% of which occur a single time. In total, the top ten clones hold about 15% of the sample. This specimen's treatment or condition label, interpreted: live attenuated yellow fever vaccine strain. The source material was PBMCs, sampled approximately 22 days after the first yellow fever vaccination. The receptors originated from a man between 18 and 29 years old who received the YFV17D yellow fever vaccine.

The chain couples TRBV5-5 to TRBJ2-7; 7 bases align to TRBD1. V shed 4 bases, J shed 4 bases, and the junction held 8 bases outside the gene matches. The length of the CDR3 is 14 residues. Per the germline V gene, CDR1 is SGHKS and CDR2 is YYEKEE (reference sequence). CDR3 protein: CASSDRQGRYEQYV. The CDR3 DNA reads TGTGCCAGCAGCGACCGACAGGGACGTTACGAGCAGTACGTC.

The chain carries TRBV5-6 and TRBJ2-5, with D possibly TRBD2 on 7 matching bases. The germline V gene encodes CDR1 SGHDT and CDR2 YYEEEE. Trimming pared 2 bases from V and 5 bases from J, leaving 16 bases between. This CDR3 comprises 15 residues. Here the CDR3 reads CASSFIAGAGETQYF. CDR3 DNA: TGTGCCAGCAGCTTTATCGCGGGGGCGGGGGAGACCCAGTACTTC.

The DNA for the CDR3 is TGTGCCAGCAGGGACAAGAATAGCAATCAGCCCCAGCATTTT. Amino acid sequence: CASRDKNSNQPQHF. The chain couples TRBV12-3 or TRBV12-4 to TRBJ1-5; maybe TRBD1 (5 bases). Between the trimmed V and J ends, which lost 6 bases and 0 bases, there was a span of 9 bases. The CDR3 sequence is 14 residues long.

This clonotype was seen ten or more times. This chain uses TRBV29-1 with TRBJ2-1; D uncertain. Trimming removed 6 bases at V and 12 bases at J, with 12 bases between. The CDR3 covers 10 residues. The germline V gene has CDR1 SQVTM and CDR2 ANQGSEA. CDR3 protein: CSVHELGQFF. For the CDR3, the DNA is TGCAGCGTCCACGAACTTGGGCAGTTCTTC.

This rearrangement joins TRBV6-1 to TRBJ1-5; the D is unclear. Per the germline V gene, CDR1 is MNHNS and CDR2 is SASEGT. V lost 7 bases and J lost 1, with 8 bases in between. The length of the CDR3 is 13 residues. The CDR3 sequence is CASTLGSNQPQHF. The DNA for the CDR3 is TGTGCCAGCACCCTCGGGAGCAATCAGCCCCAGCATTTT.

This clonotype appeared a few times. The chain joins TRBV28 to TRBJ1-5; TRBD1 aligns across 9 bases. Germline V gene lookup returns CDR1 MDHEN and CDR2 SYDVKM. CDR3 size: 17 residues. The V gene end was trimmed by 1 base and the J gene end by 1 base; junction bases not matched to a gene: 5. The CDR3 loop is CASSLFSGQGSNQPQHF. Here the CDR3 DNA reads TGTGCCAGCAGTTTATTCTCGGGACAGGGAAGCAATCAGCCCCAGCATTTT.

This clonotype was recorded many times. The V and J genes are TRBV20-1 and TRBJ2-7, with 9 bases lining up with TRBD2. The CDR3 has 13 amino acids. Trimming took 7 bases from V and 2 from J; bases not matched to a gene: 6. The V gene's germline CDR1 is DFQATT and CDR2 SNEGSKA (reference sequence). The CDR3 here is CSGASGDPYEQYF. CDR3 DNA: TGCAGTGGGGCTAGCGGGGACCCCTACGAGCAGTACTTC.

The V and J genes are TRBV12-3 or TRBV12-4 and TRBJ1-6; 10 bases are a match to TRBD1. Trimming removed 2 bases from V and 10 bases from J; junction bases left unmatched: 8. This CDR3 is built from 16 residues. As DNA, the CDR3 is TGTGCCAGCAGTTTAACTCCGGGACAGGGGAGATCACCCCTCCACTTT. Translated, it gives CASSLTPGQGRSPLHF.

This clonotype came up many times. The chain recombines TRBV20-1 with TRBJ1-6; weak D call: TRBD1 (6 bases). CDR1 and CDR2 (germline): DFQATT, SNEGSKA (reference sequence). Trimming pared 2 bases from V and 7 bases from J, leaving 6 bases between. CDR3 length: 12 residues. CDR3 coding DNA: TGCAGTGCTAGAAGGGGGAATTCACCCCTCCACTTT. Encoded protein: CSARRGNSPLHF.

The chain employs TRBV5-1 and TRBJ1-2; D perhaps matches TRBD1 (5 bases). CDR1 and CDR2 from the germline V gene are SGHRS and YFSETQ. Trimming shortened V by 8 bases and J by 8 bases, and 16 bases separated the two germline ends. There are 12 residues in the CDR3. CDR3 sequence: CARAGPADGYTF. The CDR3 nucleotides are TGCGCCAGAGCGGGACCGGCCGACGGCTACACCTTC.

The V gene is TRBV12-3 or TRBV12-4, the J gene TRBJ1-2; 12 bases align to TRBD1. V shed 6 bases, J shed 2 bases, and the junction held 1 base outside the gene matches. This CDR3 contains 14 residues. The CDR3 bases are TGTGCCAGCAGCGGGACAGGGGGCAACTATGGCTACACCTTC. Residues: CASSGTGGNYGYTF.

This clonotype appeared a single time. The chain carries TRBV7-3 and TRBJ2-2; D ambiguous. Germline CDR1 is SGHTA and CDR2 is FQGTGA. There are 16 residues in the CDR3. The V end was cut by 1 base, the J end by 2 bases, with 11 bases between. CDR3 coding DNA: TGTGCCAGCAGCTTAAATGGCCGGACCAACACCGGGGAGCTGTTTTTT. It encodes CASSLNGRTNTGELFF.

The table lists this clonotype with a few counts. This sequence joins TRBV9 and TRBJ2-1; D may be TRBD1 (5 bases). Per the germline V gene, CDR1 is SGDLS and CDR2 is YYNGEE. There are 15 residues in the CDR3. V was cut by 0 bases and J by 8 bases, with 15 bases left in between. The CDR3 coding sequence is TGTGCCAGCAGCGTAGGGGGCACCGAGGCGTATGAGCAGTTCTTC. It yields the protein CASSVGGTEAYEQFF. The full variable domain, its missing parts supplied by reference TRBV9 and TRBJ2-1, is DSGVTQTPKHLITATGQRVTLRCSPRSGDLSVYWYQQSLDQGLQFLIQYYNGEERAKGNILERFSAQQFPDLHSELNLSSLELGDSALYFCASSVGGTEAYEQFFGPGTRLTVL.

This clonotype was seen a handful of times. The chain combines TRBV7-2 with TRBJ2-5, with 8 bases that match TRBD1. In germline, CDR1 is SGHTA, CDR2 FQGNSA. V lost 5 bases to trimming and J lost 7 bases; unmatched junction nucleotides: 9. CDR3 length equals 14 residues. The CDR3: CASSRTRGQLTQYF. Here the CDR3 DNA reads TGTGCCAGCAGCCGCACCAGGGGGCAGTTGACCCAGTACTTC.

The V and J genes are TRBV7-9 and TRBJ1-3; no firm D call. The CDR3 is 12 amino acids. Germline V gene lookup returns CDR1 SEHNR and CDR2 FQNEAQ (reference sequence). Trimming cost V 8 bases and J 0 bases, with 5 bases left between them. This CDR3 is CASDNSGNTIYF. CDR3 nucleotide sequence: TGTGCCAGCGACAACTCTGGAAACACCATATATTTT.

This clonotype has a handful of counts. The chain uses TRBV6-5 and TRBJ2-4, with a possible D match to TRBD2 (6 bases). The CDR3 extends over 15 amino acids. V lost 0 bases to trimming and J lost 7 bases, with 13 bases between them. The V gene's germline CDR1 is MNHEY and CDR2 SVGAGI. Here the CDR3 DNA reads TGTGCCAGCAGTTACTCGTTCGGGGGTGGGAACATTCAGTACTTC. Translated: CASSYSFGGGNIQYF.